These T cell receptor beta chains were read from a single sample in a study of cytomegalovirus exposure and HLA in healthy donors. Generated by immunoSEQ multiplex PCR, the TCRdb table keeps only in-frame clones and is missing some. This sample has approximately 130,000 clones, with over 60% found just once. Sequenced sample: PBMCs. The receptor set was obtained from a woman in her thirties or forties in good health and CMV-seronegative. Each CDR3 is given with its conserved first and last residue. Only part of the rows carry a size: once, few, many, or a class if the clone is expanded.

TRBV28	few	TRBJ2-7	CASSYVSPPGQGFEQYF
TRBV28	.	TRBJ2-1	CASRPRGGGRGILSFYNEQFF
TRBV5-1	few	TRBJ2-7	CASSPGLAGGIYEQYF
TRBV7-9	.	TRBJ2-2	CSSSLGDRGRTGELFF
TRBV9	.	TRBJ2-1	CASSAPGLLYNEQFF
TRBV27	.	TRBJ1-1	CASSSIPPRTVRNTEAFF
TRBV6-1	.	TRBJ2-3	CASSDGEVSSDTQYF
TRBV5-1	.	TRBJ2-3	CASSSGTASTDTQYF
TRBV18	.	TRBJ2-3	CASSPADTQYF
TRBV11-2	.	TRBJ2-1	CASSLEGGDYNEQFF
TRBV5-8	.	TRBJ1-5	CASRYPPGNQPQHF
TRBV5-6	once	TRBJ2-7	CASSWAGDGKQYF
TRBV14	few	TRBJ2-3	CASSRGLAGITDTQYF
TRBV7-2	once	TRBJ2-1	CASSPGTSGLGGQFF
TRBV5-4	.	TRBJ2-2	CASSGPGLVATGELFF
TRBV29-1	.	TRBJ1-1	CGGGGSGGEAFF
TRBV18	.	TRBJ1-1	CASSRGLASNTEAFF
TRBV6-5	.	TRBJ2-1	CASSFLAGVTNEQFF
TRBV29-1	.	TRBJ2-3	CSVEGSNTDTQYF
TRBV4-3	.	TRBJ2-3	CASSQVLAGLLPTDTQYF
TRBV4-2	few	TRBJ1-3	CASSQDRGAGNTIYF
TRBV7-2	.	TRBJ2-1	CASSRRTSGSLGEQFF
TRBV2	.	TRBJ1-5	CASSENLFYSNQPQHF
TRBV2	.	TRBJ1-5	CASTFHRSNQPQHF
TRBV2	.	TRBJ2-2	CASSVGLADTGELFF
TRBV6-1	.	TRBJ2-3	CASILLAVSTDTQYF
TRBV7-9	.	TRBJ1-1	CSSSLSSARDTEAFF
TRBV4-3	.	TRBJ2-7	CASSQGTGYEQYF
TRBV29-1	.	TRBJ2-7	CSVEAGQGSSEQYF
TRBV6-1	once	TRBJ2-7	CAGSGMISWEQYF
TRBV6-1	.	TRBJ1-5	CASSFYGNQPQHF
TRBV27	.	TRBJ1-2	CASTSSQGLYGYTF
TRBV6-1	.	TRBJ1-5	CASSESGSDQPQHF
TRBV7-8	few	TRBJ2-4	CASSLAGQGRDKNSQYF
TRBV7-9	.	TRBJ1-2	CSSRKQGAQGYTF
TRBV9	.	TRBJ2-2	CASTVGGTGELFF
TRBV6-5	.	TRBJ1-1	CASNKRGVLDAFF
TRBV9	once	TRBJ1-2	CASSPGGSNYGYTF
TRBV11-2	.	TRBJ2-5	CASSLGLAGVLRETQYF
TRBV6-5	.	.	CASSYAGIPYEQYF
TRBV5-1	once	TRBJ2-1	CASSPEGSSYNEQFF
TRBV7-6	.	TRBJ2-3	CASSGALLVTDTQYF
TRBV28	.	TRBJ1-2	CASRSTGGNGYTF
TRBV4-1	.	TRBJ2-3	CASSQDGASGLPDTQYF
TRBV7-2	.	TRBJ1-1	CASSPSMLNTEAFF
TRBV5-4	.	TRBJ2-3	CASSLERGGTDTQYF
TRBV18	.	TRBJ2-7	CASSPPAGRSYEQYF
TRBV28	.	TRBJ2-7	CASSTGTGNYEQYF
TRBV5-4	.	TRBJ1-4	CASSLAGQGGEKLFF
TRBV28	.	TRBJ2-7	CASSSGGGSYEQYF
TRBV5-4	.	TRBJ2-7	CASSTKRENYEQYF
TRBV15	.	TRBJ2-7	CATSRGRGTAESYEQYF
TRBV11-2	.	TRBJ2-7	CASSLGQGGDEQYF
TRBV15	few	TRBJ2-3	CATSRDPGDTQYF
TRBV23-1	.	TRBJ2-3	CASRHNRGTGSTDTQYF
TRBV7-9	.	TRBJ1-2	CASRAAGWAGYTF